This T cell receptor beta chain was captured by sequencing in a study of PD-1 blockade in classical Hodgkin lymphoma. Regarding time point: cycle 4 day 1 (C4D1), after less than 7 weeks of nivolumab. Each patient experienced a relapse that followed autologous stem cell transplantation, and brentuximab vedotin exposure varied. Assay used: immunoSEQ multiplex PCR; TCRdb lists only in-frame clones, some missing. The sample holds about 90,000 clones, 90% seen once. The CDR3 loop spans 15 amino acids. Germline V gene data show CDR1 as LNHDA and CDR2 as SQIVND (reference sequence). V was shortened by 7 bases and J by 0 bases, with 15 bases between the two germline ends.

The V call is TRBV19, the J call TRBJ1-1; no definite D call. This sample comprised peripheral blood mononuclear cells (PBMCs), obtained before the fourth cycle of nivolumab. This sequence originates from a human donor with classical Hodgkin lymphoma. This CDR3 reads CASNLKFMMNTEAFF. In DNA form, the CDR3 reads TGTGCCAGTAACCTAAAATTTATGATGAACACTGAAGCTTTCTTT.